The rows below give T cell receptor beta chains drawn from one sample of a study of blood T cells in healthy people across ages. A single record per CDR3 protein comes from TCRdb applying MiXCR to the 5' RACE reads. The sample shows more than 750,000 distinct CDR3 sequences, 25% to 30% of them seen only once. The same sample was also studied in work on T cells of mothers and their children.

Input material: blood. Receptors originate from a woman aged 40 to 49 in good health. Both conserved end residues are part of each CDR3. The D gene is left open where the match is weak. Some rows have no size entry. The others give once, few or many, or a class for an expanded clone.

V gene	clone size	J gene	D gene	CDR3 DNA	CDR3 protein
TRBV12-3/TRBV12-4	few	TRBJ1-5	.	TGTGCCAGCGGGACTGTCAATAGCAATCAGCCCCAGCATTTT	CASGTVNSNQPQHF
TRBV12-5	.	TRBJ2-5	.	TGTGCTAGTGGTTTGGCTACTGGAACCCAGTACTTC	CASGLATGTQYF
TRBV20-1	.	TRBJ1-1	.	TGCAGTGTAGGGGATTTGAACACTGAAGCTTTCTTT	CSVGDLNTEAFF
TRBV20-1	.	TRBJ1-5	.	TGCAGTGCTAGAGCCCTGGTGGGGAATCAGCCCCAGCATTTT	CSARALVGNQPQHF
TRBV5-1	many	TRBJ2-7	TRBD2	TGCGCCAGCAGCTCCAGGGAGGGACGGAACGAGCAGTACTTC	CASSSREGRNEQYF
TRBV24-1	.	TRBJ1-4	TRBD1	TGTGCCACCAGTGATTCCCGTGTACAGGGGGCGGAAGAAAAACTGTTTTTT	CATSDSRVQGAEEKLFF
TRBV24-1	.	TRBJ2-2	TRBD1	TGTGCCACCAGTGATCAAGGACAGGGTCGGACCGGGGAGCTGTTTTTT	CATSDQGQGRTGELFF
TRBV6-1	.	TRBJ2-7	.	TGTGCCAGCAGTGAAAGGGTGGGGGCGAGGAACGAGCAGTACTTC	CASSERVGARNEQYF
TRBV4-2	few	TRBJ2-4	.	TGTGCCAGCAGCCAAGATCCAGGAGGGGCCAAAAACATTCAGTACTTC	CASSQDPGGAKNIQYF
TRBV25-1	.	TRBJ1-2	.	TGTGCCAGCAGTGACGCAGGGTCGGCCTATGGCTACACCTTC	CASSDAGSAYGYTF
TRBV15	many	TRBJ2-7	.	TGTGCCACCAGCGGACACAGGGTGGCTAGCTCCTACGAGCAGTACTTC	CATSGHRVASSYEQYF
TRBV2	.	TRBJ2-6	.	TGTGCCAGCTCTCAGGCGACCTACTCTGGGGCCAACGTCCTGACTTTC	CASSQATYSGANVLTF
TRBV28	.	TRBJ1-4	.	TGTGCCAGCAGCCCCACGGGAACAGGGACTGAAAAACTGTTTTTT	CASSPTGTGTEKLFF
TRBV12-3/TRBV12-4	.	TRBJ2-1	.	TGCGCCAGCAGAACCAGACAGGCCCAAGAGACCCAGTTCTTC	CASRTRQAQETQFF
TRBV18	few	TRBJ2-1	TRBD1	TGTGCCAGCTCGCGACAGGGGGGAATCTCCTACAATGAGCAGTTCTTC	CASSRQGGISYNEQFF
TRBV4-1	many	TRBJ2-7	TRBD1	TGCGCCAGCAGCCAAGGGGGACAGGGGGCGGACGAGCAGTACTTC	CASSQGGQGADEQYF
TRBV7-3	few	TRBJ2-1	TRBD2	TGTGCCAGCAGCTTAACGACTAGCGGTTGGAATGAGCAGTTCTTC	CASSLTTSGWNEQFF
TRBV4-1	.	TRBJ2-5	.	TGCGCCAGCAGCCAAGCACCACCGCAAGAGACCCAGTACTTC	CASSQAPPQETQYF
TRBV7-8	many	TRBJ2-7	.	TGTGCCAGCAGCTTAGGACGGGGGAGCCCCTACGAGCAGTACTTC	CASSLGRGSPYEQYF
TRBV20-1	many	TRBJ2-1	.	TGCAGTGCTAGGGCACCAATCCCCCTCAATGAGCAGTTCTTC	CSARAPIPLNEQFF
TRBV12-3/TRBV12-4	few	TRBJ1-2	.	TGTGCCAGCAGGGCCGAACAGGGAAACGCGATCTATGGCTACACCTTC	CASRAEQGNAIYGYTF
TRBV12-3/TRBV12-4	.	TRBJ1-5	TRBD1	TGTGCCAGCAGTTTCGGACAGGCGGCGCGGGGGGGTCAGCCCCAGCATTTT	CASSFGQAARGGQPQHF
TRBV12-3/TRBV12-4	.	TRBJ2-5	TRBD2	TGTGCCAGCAGTTTTGCCGGGGGGGGCCGGCTAGAGACCCAGTACTTC	CASSFAGGGRLETQYF
TRBV10-3	many	TRBJ2-7	TRBD1	TGTGCCATCATTCCGGGACAGGGTAACTACGAGCAGTACTTC	CAIIPGQGNYEQYF
TRBV4-1	.	TRBJ1-2	.	TGCGCCAGCAGCCAAGAAGCCTCCAGCGCTAACTATGGCTACACCTTC	CASSQEASSANYGYTF
TRBV9	many	TRBJ2-1	.	TGTGCCAGCAGCCCTAGCGACTACAATGAGCAGTTCTTC	CASSPSDYNEQFF